This T cell receptor (beta chain) was captured by sequencing in a study of T cell repertoires in cytomegalovirus infection (dated by TCRdb to the late 2010s). At the level of the whole study: Donor HLA type was relevant to the analysis, because carriage of CMV infection together with the matching HLA type was indicated by public TCR beta signatures.

Sequenced on an Illumina HiSeq 1500. TCRdb itself trimmed the public reads at Q25 with fastp, ran MiXCR and retained productive beta chains. Each CDR3 protein gets just one entry, which takes the most common genes and DNA from the rows behind it. This sample holds roughly 300,000 distinct CDR3 sequences; roughly 23% were observed only once. Jointly, the top ten make up approximately 15% of the sample. There are 14 amino acids in the CDR3, from cysteine to phenylalanine inclusive. Only the CDR3 DNA is retained, 42 bases long and in frame from the first base. The junction shows trimming of 3 bases on V and 1 base on J, plus 10 bases between the germline ends. According to the germline V gene, CDR1 reads SGHVS and CDR2 reads FQNEAQ. The sample holds many counts of this clonotype. The antigen it binds to is not known. Base qualities are not at hand, and no much larger clone is one base apart. Study-wide findings and limitations: In the ex vivo response, HLA-C-restricted CMV-specific TCR beta clonotypes were dominant, and in two of eight donors the single most frequent clonotype came from this HLA-C-restricted group. Carriers of CMV infection plus the relevant HLA type were discriminated by the cumulative frequency of public TCR beta family members in the study cohort and in an independent roughly 380-donor cohort.

Sequencing was performed on PBMCs. The rearrangement combines TRBV7-8 with TRBJ2-7; TRBD1 is perhaps the D gene, given 5 matching bases. The origin of this receptor is a human donor in good health (CMV status not recorded). Some clones in this sample may be carry-over from other donors' samples. The CDR3 corresponds to CASSLATASYEQYF. The sequence in DNA is TGTGCCAGCAGCTTGGCGACAGCGTCCTACGAGCAGTACTTC.